Below, 4 T cell receptor beta chains from the same sample are listed, as sequenced in a study of blood T cell repertoires in COVID-19. This table comes from immunoSEQ multiplex PCR, and its TCRdb copy is limited to in-frame clones, with some not included. The top ten clones hold about 20% of a sample with 40,000 to 55,000 clones, nearly 80% of them seen once. Sequencing was done on a sample of peripheral blood. These receptors were obtained from a man between 65 and 85 years old with acute or convalescent COVID-19.

The chain employs TRBV28 and TRBJ1-1; TRBD1 is a possible D gene (6 bases). The V gene lost 6 bases and the J gene lost 2 bases, with 16 bases spanning the gap. This CDR3 is 15 amino acids long. Germline V gene sequence: CDR1 MDHEN, CDR2 SYDVKM. CDR3: CASSSGTSGNTEAFF. The CDR3 DNA sequence: TGTGCCAGCAGCTCCGGGACATCGGGCAACACTGAAGCTTTCTTT.

The chain couples TRBV4-3 to TRBJ2-7; 7 nucleotides line up with TRBD2. The length of the CDR3 is 15 residues. Losses at the gene ends were 4 bases for V and 4 bases for J; bases not matched to a gene: 10. Germline-derived CDR1 and CDR2 are LGHNA and YSLEER. CDR3 sequence (DNA): TGCGCCAGCAGCCGCGCTAGGGGAGGGATATACGAGCAGTACTTC. Protein product: CASSRARGGIYEQYF.

The chain is built from TRBV6-5 and TRBJ1-4; TRBD1 is a possible D gene (5 bases). V was clipped by 6 bases and J by 3 bases, with 11 bases between them. The V gene's germline CDR1 is MNHEY and CDR2 SVGAGI. This CDR3 has 14 amino acids. The CDR3 here is CASSPRDPNEKLFF. In nucleotides, the CDR3 is TGTGCCAGCAGCCCCAGGGATCCTAATGAAAAACTGTTTTTT.

V and J are TRBV7-3 and TRBJ2-7, with D perhaps TRBD1 (5 bases). The CDR3 has 16 amino acids. With 0 bases removed from V and 4 bases from J, the gap between germline ends came to 16 bases. CDR1 SGHTA and CDR2 FQGTGA come from the germline V gene. The CDR3 protein is CASSLTHTTDLYEQYF. The CDR3 DNA is TGTGCCAGCAGCTTAACCCACACGACAGACCTTTACGAGCAGTACTTC.